This T cell receptor (beta chain) was identified during a study of blood T cell repertoires in COVID-19. On the study more broadly: COVID-19 samples, acute and convalescent, were from the United States, Italy and Spain. PBMCs, B-cell-depleted T cells, or T cells were the source of the cDNA or gDNA that made up the material.

The V gene's germline CDR1 is LNHDA and CDR2 SQIVND (reference sequence). This CDR3 region has 15 residues. V lost 6 bases, J lost 3 bases, and 8 bases stayed unmatched. Authors' methods: It was from reference gene primer amplification that nucleated cell counts were estimated. Profiled with immunoSEQ multiplex PCR; TCRdb holds only in-frame clones, not every one. From that table come the V and J calls and clone size; the DNA was used to work out D and trimming. Here the sample spans about 150,000 clones, 84% being singletons. The sequencing input was peripheral blood. The sequence came from a man in his late teens or twenties with active or convalescent COVID-19. V usage is TRBV19 and J usage is TRBJ2-1; TRBD2 matches at 7 bases. CDR3 loop: CASSPASGVYNEQFF. CDR3 coding DNA: TGTGCCAGTAGCCCGGCTAGCGGAGTCTACAATGAGCAGTTCTTC.